This T cell receptor beta chain was identified during a study of blood T cell repertoires in COVID-19. Across the study: COVID-19 samples collected from the United States, Italy and Spain covered acute and convalescent phases. PBMCs, B-cell-depleted T cells, or T cells provided the cDNA or gDNA that made up the material.

The CDR3 totals 14 residues. The germline V gene has CDR1 MNHEY and CDR2 SVGAGI. Trimming left V 6 bases short and J 3 bases short, with 15 bases between. Authors' analysis steps: Estimates of nucleated cell counts were drawn from the amplification of reference gene primers. Profiled with immunoSEQ multiplex PCR; TCRdb holds only in-frame clones, not every one. The DNA was the basis for D and trimming; V, J and clone size are from that table. The sample lists 130,000 to 150,000 clones; over 75% were seen once. This receptor was taken from a woman between 45 and 60 years old with acute or convalescent COVID-19. The chain combines TRBV6-5 with TRBJ2-7; a possible D gene is TRBD2 (6 bases). The sample consisted of peripheral blood. CDR3 coding DNA: TGTGCCAGCAGGAATAGCCCGGGGGTCTACGAGCAGTACTTC. Amino acids: CASRNSPGVYEQYF.